This is a list of T cell receptor beta chains from one sample in a study of cytomegalovirus exposure and HLA in healthy donors. The protocol was immunoSEQ multiplex PCR, while the TCRdb copy is restricted to in-frame clones and leaves out a portion. Of over 150,000 clones in the sample, about 65% are singletons; the top ten hold less than 5%. The sequenced sample consisted of PBMCs. These receptor sequences come from a woman under 30 in good health and CMV-seropositive. Both conserved end residues are part of each CDR3. Size tells how often a clone was seen (once, few, many) or the class of an expanded clone, and some rows leave it out.

V: TRBV5-1
J: TRBJ1-5
length: 14
size: -
CDR3: CASSPDRGDQPQHF

V: TRBV6-5
J: TRBJ1-2
length: 14
size: once
CDR3: CASSYSSTGYGYTF

V: TRBV5-6
J: TRBJ1-1
length: 16
size: -
CDR3: CASSPGDRRLNTEAFF

V: TRBV28
J: TRBJ1-5
length: 15
size: few
CDR3: CASSLWTGSNQPQHF

V: TRBV25-1
J: TRBJ1-2
length: 14
size: -
CDR3: CASRETGADYGYTF

V: TRBV6-5
J: TRBJ2-2
length: 14
size: few
CDR3: CASSLQGYTGELFF

V: TRBV30
J: TRBJ2-1
length: 13
size: -
CDR3: CAWSRTSGGEQFF

V: TRBV11-1
J: TRBJ2-7
length: 19
size: -
CDR3: CASSPTLKFTGATTYEQYF

V: TRBV6-1
J: TRBJ2-3
length: 15
size: -
CDR3: CASTLGQGVTDTQYF

V: TRBV28
J: TRBJ2-2
length: 18
size: -
CDR3: CASSLARGERTNTGELFF

V: TRBV28
J: -
length: 13
size: -
CDR3: CASLDSSSYEQYF

V: TRBV19
J: TRBJ1-5
length: 16
size: -
CDR3: CASSIEGDRRNQPQHF

V: TRBV29-1
J: TRBJ2-3
length: 13
size: -
CDR3: CSVYLSNTDTQYF

V: TRBV5-8
J: TRBJ1-1
length: 16
size: -
CDR3: CASSLAVGRKDTEAFF

V: TRBV9
J: TRBJ2-3
length: 13
size: -
CDR3: CASSVVSADTQYF

V: TRBV7-8
J: TRBJ1-2
length: 15
size: -
CDR3: CASSLGPGGPYGYTF